A single sample is the source of the 10 T cell receptor beta chains below, sequenced in a study of OX40 agonist ivuxolimab in advanced cancers. Assay: immunoSEQ multiplex PCR; the TCRdb copy retains only in-frame clones and omits some. The sample consists of more than 35,000 clones, around 77% of them appearing once. The material was CD4+ or CD8+ T cells sorted from blood, obtained in a trial of the OX40 agonist ivuxolimab. The receptors derive from an adult with an advanced solid tumor such as melanoma, head and neck, liver or kidney cancer.

The chain carries TRBV6-6 and TRBJ2-7, with D possibly TRBD1 on 6 matching bases. From germline, CDR1 is MNHNY and CDR2 SVGAGI (reference sequence). V was cut by 0 bases and J by 3 bases, with 6 bases left in between. CDR3 size: 13 residues. The CDR3, as DNA: TGTGCCAGCAGTTACTCCAGGGGCTACGAGCAGTACTTC. It encodes CASSYSRGYEQYF.

The sample holds one count of this clone. Sequence at one end of the junction differs from germline and may be a read error. The rearrangement joins TRBV7-2 to TRBJ1-3, with D uncertain. Germline loops: CDR1 SGHTA, CDR2 FQGNSA. The CDR3 has 13 residues. The CDR3 loop reads CASSSMSGNTIYF. The CDR3 nucleotides read TGTGCCAGCAGCTCCATGTCTGGGAACACCATATATTTT. The full variable domain, in which reference TRBV7-2 and TRBJ1-3 provide the parts outside the CDR3, is GAGVSQSPSNKVTEKGKDVELRCDPISGHTALYWYRQSLGQGLEFLIYFQGNSAPDKSGLPSDRFSAERTGGSVSTLTIQRTQQEDSAVYLCASSSMSGNTIYFGEGSWLTVV.

As regards this clone: Other DNA sequences in the same sample also yield this CDR3. The V call is TRBV27, the J call TRBJ2-1; tentatively, D is TRBD2 (5 bases). The CDR3 extends over 14 amino acids. V was shortened by 6 bases and J by 0 bases, with 9 bases between the two germline ends. The germline gives CDR1 MNHEY, CDR2 SMNVEV (reference sequence). This chain's CDR3 is CASSSGSSYNEQFF. The CDR3 DNA follows: TGTGCCAGCAGCAGTGGGAGCTCCTACAATGAGCAGTTCTTC.

The chain is built from TRBV5-8 and TRBJ2-7; D gene uncertain. V lost 1 base to trimming and J lost 1 base, with 6 bases between them. The CDR3 runs to 13 residues. The germline V gene has CDR1 SGHTS and CDR2 YDEGEE. The CDR3 reads CASSLRQSYEQYF. The DNA of the CDR3 is TGTGCCAGCAGCTTGCGGCAGTCCTACGAGCAGTACTTC.

The gene calls are TRBV5-4 and TRBJ2-5, with TRBD1 as a possible D gene (5 bases). This CDR3 contains 14 residues. The germline V gene has CDR1 SGHNT and CDR2 YYREEE (reference sequence). The V end lost 4 bases, the J end lost 0 bases, and 10 bases lay between the germline ends. CDR3 sequence: CASSVTANQETQYF. CDR3 bases: TGTGCCAGCAGCGTGACAGCTAACCAAGAGACCCAGTACTTC.

The chain is built from TRBV28 and TRBJ2-7; 7 nucleotides align to TRBD1. This CDR3 comprises 13 residues. J lost 3 bases, V lost 11 bases, and 10 bases had no gene match. Germline-derived CDR1 and CDR2 are MDHEN and SYDVKM. CDR3 sequence (DNA): TGTGCCTCCCGAGACAGGGTGGACTACGAGCAGTACTTC. The encoded protein is CASRDRVDYEQYF.

This clone was observed a single time. CDR3 loop: CASSNFGTGATEAFF. Written as DNA, the CDR3 is TGTGCCAGCAGTAATTTCGGGACAGGGGCCACTGAAGCTTTCTTT. The chain recombines TRBV28 with TRBJ1-1; the match to TRBD1 covers 10 bases. V trimming: 5 bases; J trimming: 4 bases; junction bases outside the gene matches: 7. The CDR3 has 15 residues. In germline, CDR1 is MDHEN, CDR2 SYDVKM. Combining the CDR3 with reference TRBV28 and TRBJ1-1 gives the whole variable domain DVKVTQSSRYLVKRTGEKVFLECVQDMDHENMFWYRQDPGLGLRLIYFSYDVKMKEKGDIPEGYSVSREKKERFSLILESASTNQTSMYLCASSNFGTGATEAFFGQGTRLTVV.

This chain connects TRBV9 to TRBJ2-3; D is ambiguous. The germline V gene has CDR1 SGDLS and CDR2 YYNGEE. The ends were cut back, 0 bases at V and 0 bases at J, with 8 bases in the middle. The CDR3 has 15 amino acids. This CDR3 is CASSVEATSTDTQYF. DNA for the CDR3: TGTGCCAGCAGCGTAGAGGCAACTAGCACAGATACGCAGTATTTT.

V gene TRBV13 combines with J gene TRBJ1-1; TRBD1 is a possible D gene (5 bases). The CDR3 runs to 14 residues. Trimming took off 4 bases at V and 11 bases at J, with 20 bases between the two ends. Germline CDR1 is PRHDT and CDR2 is FYEKMQ (reference sequence). The CDR3 sequence: CASSSPPQTVGAFF. As DNA, the CDR3 is TGTGCCAGCAGCTCTCCGCCGCAGACAGTTGGCGCTTTCTTT.

This rearrangement joins TRBV4-3 to TRBJ2-1; 9 nucleotides agree with TRBD2. Per the germline V gene, CDR1 is LGHNA and CDR2 is YSLEER. The J segment lost 8 bases and the V segment lost 4 bases, leaving 12 bases of the junction unmatched. The CDR3 is 16 amino acids. CDR3 protein: CASSLQAGGRLDEQFF. The CDR3 DNA is TGCGCCAGCAGCCTCCAGGCGGGGGGGCGATTGGATGAGCAGTTCTTC.